These 21 T cell receptor beta chains were all obtained from the same sample, sequenced in a study of T-cell memory formation after mild COVID-19. TCRdb independently ran MiXCR on the 5' RACE reads; one entry per CDR3 protein. The sample holds some 340,000 distinct CDR3 sequences, 10% to 15% seen once. Material for sequencing was PBMCs or a T cell subset sorted from them (not recorded which). These receptors were collected from a man younger than 35 who had mild COVID-19 (a few samples of this study predate the infection). Cell type and time point are not known.

A few counts support this clonotype. The gene calls are TRBV3-1 and TRBJ2-5, with D perhaps matching TRBD1 (6 bases). Trimming shortened V by 2 bases and J by 0 bases, and 7 bases separated the two germline ends. This CDR3 is built from 14 residues. From germline, CDR1 is LGHDT and CDR2 YNNKEL (reference sequence). This CDR3 reads CASSQHRDQETQYF. The CDR3 DNA reads as TGTGCCAGCAGCCAACACAGGGACCAAGAGACCCAGTACTTC.

The table lists this clonotype with many counts. V is TRBV6-4 and J is TRBJ2-2; D remains unclear. This CDR3 comprises 13 residues. V was shortened by 0 bases and J by 4 bases, with 3 bases between the two germline ends. Germline V gives CDR1 MRHNA, CDR2 SNTAGT. The CDR3 coding sequence is TGTGCCAGCAGTGACTCTAGCACCGGGGAGCTGTTTTTT. It codes for CASSDSSTGELFF.

This clonotype has just a few counts. The CDR3 here is CARAMKGSYNSPLHF. Written as DNA, the CDR3 is TGTGCCAGGGCCATGAAGGGCTCCTATAATTCACCCCTCCACTTT. This chain links TRBV5-4 with TRBJ1-6; D unresolved. This CDR3 has 15 residues. Trimming took 8 bases from V and 0 from J, leaving 12 bases between them. CDR1 is SGHNT and CDR2 is YYREEE in the germline V gene (reference sequence).

J is TRBJ1-1 and V is TRBV23-1; no clear D. TRBV23-1 is noted as an ORF with a role that remains uncertain. This CDR3 region has 15 residues. The V and J ends lost 0 bases and 1 base respectively, with 9 bases between them. The CDR3 region has the DNA TGCGCCAGCAGTCAATCGGAACCCGGGAACACTGAAGCTTTCTTT. This codes for CASSQSEPGNTEAFF.

The chain carries TRBV29-1 and TRBJ1-2; unclear D gene. Germline V gene lookup returns CDR1 SQVTM and CDR2 ANQGSEA. V was pared by 5 bases and J by 0 bases, with 13 bases between. The CDR3 is 14 amino acids. The CDR3, as DNA: TGCAGCGTTCCCACGCGGGGAGCTAACTATGGCTACACCTTC. It yields the protein CSVPTRGANYGYTF.

The gene calls are TRBV20-1 and TRBJ2-3, with 11 bases aligning to TRBD1. The germline V gene has CDR1 DFQATT and CDR2 SNEGSKA (reference sequence). V shed 3 bases and J 3 bases; nucleotides not matched to a gene: 8. The CDR3 contains 16 residues. DNA for the CDR3: TGCAGTGCTAGGGTTCGGACAGGGGGCAGGACAGATACGCAGTATTTT. Its protein is CSARVRTGGRTDTQYF.

This clonotype was observed many times. This chain uses TRBV29-1 with TRBJ2-1; the match to TRBD1 covers 8 bases. V dropped 7 bases and J dropped 0; count of bases not matched to a gene: 5. The CDR3 has 14 amino acids. Germline loops: CDR1 SQVTM, CDR2 ANQGSEA. In DNA form, the CDR3 reads TGCAGCGGCTCAGGGGGCAGCTCCTACAATGAGCAGTTCTTC. Its protein product is CSGSGGSSYNEQFF.

The table lists this clonotype with a few counts. This chain uses TRBV6-5 with TRBJ2-1; D is perhaps TRBD2 (6 bases). Trimming shortened V by 0 bases and J by 8 bases, and 17 bases separated the two germline ends. Germline V gene sequence: CDR1 MNHEY, CDR2 SVGAGI. The CDR3 has 16 residues. DNA for the CDR3: TGTGCCAGCAGTTACTCGAACCGCGGGGTGGGTTATGAGCAGTTCTTC. Its translation: CASSYSNRGVGYEQFF.

This clonotype was seen at least ten times. The V and J genes are TRBV5-1 and TRBJ2-7; TRBD1 aligns across 8 bases. The CDR3 totals 15 residues. Germline V gene sequence: CDR1 SGHRS, CDR2 YFSETQ. V trimming: 0 bases; J trimming: 3 bases; junction bases outside the gene matches: 5. CDR3 in amino acids: CASSLGGQGHYEQYV. The CDR3 region has the DNA TGCGCCAGCAGCTTGGGTGGACAGGGCCACTACGAGCAGTACGTC.

This clonotype has more than one count but fewer than ten. Here the CDR3 reads CASSSGRHGYTF. The DNA for the CDR3 is TGTGCCAGTAGTTCGGGTCGGCATGGCTACACCTTC. V and J are TRBV19 and TRBJ1-2; no reliable D call. CDR3 length: 12 residues. Germline lookup yields CDR1 LNHDA and CDR2 SQIVND (reference sequence). Trimming stripped 5 bases from V and 6 bases from J, with 10 bases between.

V gene TRBV18 combines with J gene TRBJ1-2; perhaps TRBD1 as D (5 bases). Germline CDR1 and CDR2: KGHSH and LQKENI. This CDR3 contains 15 residues. V shed 3 bases and J shed 4 bases, with 15 bases lying between them. The CDR3: CASSPRGGDVYGYTF. The CDR3 region has the DNA TGTGCCAGCTCACCTCGAGGAGGGGATGTCTATGGCTACACCTTC.

This clonotype was picked up many times. The gene calls are TRBV18 and TRBJ2-7; D is perhaps TRBD2 (5 bases). The CDR3 totals 16 residues. Between the trimmed V and J ends, which lost 1 base and 0 bases, there was a span of 13 bases. The germline gives CDR1 KGHSH, CDR2 LQKENI. The CDR3 DNA sequence: TGTGCCAGCTCACCACTGGGTGGGAGCAGCTCCTACGAGCAGTACTTC. Protein sequence: CASSPLGGSSSYEQYF.

This clonotype was seen more than once but under ten times. The V gene is TRBV7-9, the J gene TRBJ2-1; D gene unclear. CDR1 is SEHNR and CDR2 is FQNEAQ in the germline V gene (reference sequence). Trimming took off 0 bases at V and 9 bases at J, with 9 bases between the two ends. This CDR3 comprises 13 residues. The CDR3 is CASSLARLAEQFF. The CDR3 DNA reads TGTGCCAGCAGCTTAGCGCGTTTAGCTGAGCAGTTCTTC.

The rearrangement uses TRBV5-1 and TRBJ2-3; D is tentatively TRBD1 or TRBD2 (7 bases each). Germline loops: CDR1 SGHRS, CDR2 YFSETQ. Trimming cost V 2 bases and J 4 bases, with 20 bases left between them. The CDR3 consists of 17 residues. This CDR3 is CASSFGGGQSWSDTQYF. The CDR3 DNA sequence: TGCGCCAGCAGCTTCGGCGGGGGACAGAGTTGGTCAGATACGCAGTATTTT.

There are a few counts of this clonotype. The chain recombines TRBV5-1 with TRBJ2-2; D is undetermined. Germline V gene sequence: CDR1 SGHRS, CDR2 YFSETQ. V lost 3 bases and J 0 bases, leaving 9 bases between the germline ends. The CDR3 sequence is 15 residues long. The CDR3: CASSWLQTNTGELFF. The CDR3 DNA sequence: TGCGCCAGCAGCTGGCTCCAGACGAACACCGGGGAGCTGTTTTTT.

V is TRBV4-2 and J is TRBJ1-1; TRBD1 aligns across 8 bases. The V segment lost 7 bases and the J segment 1 base; nucleotides outside the gene matches: 8. CDR1 and CDR2 (germline): LGHNA, YNFKEQ. This CDR3 is built from 15 residues. The chain's CDR3 is CASKLEDRENTEAFF. The CDR3 DNA sequence: TGTGCCAGCAAACTGGAGGACAGGGAGAACACTGAAGCTTTCTTT.

The V and J genes are TRBV12-3 or TRBV12-4 and TRBJ1-4; D is undetermined. The CDR3 length is 14 residues. V lost 8 bases to trimming and J lost 0 bases, with 10 bases between them. CDR3 nucleotides: TGTGCCAGCCGCCCCGAAGCAACTAATGAAAAACTGTTTTTT. As protein: CASRPEATNEKLFF.

The genes are TRBV5-1 and TRBJ1-2, with D unresolved. V lost 0 bases to trimming and J lost 7 bases, with 16 bases between them. The germline CDR1 and CDR2 sequences are SGHRS and YFSETQ. The CDR3 consists of 15 residues. CDR3 sequence (DNA): TGCGCCAGCAGCTTGGCGGGGTCAGAAGGGATTGGCTACACCTTC. Protein product: CASSLAGSEGIGYTF.

This clonotype has a handful of counts. In DNA, the CDR3 is TGCGCCAGCAGCTTGTTGGGGGGGCCTTACAATGAGCAGTTCTTC. This translates into CASSLLGGPYNEQFF. The gene calls are TRBV5-1 and TRBJ2-1; D perhaps matches TRBD2 (7 bases). This CDR3 is 15 amino acids long. V shed 1 base and J shed 4 bases, with 12 bases lying between them. Germline-derived CDR1 and CDR2 are SGHRS and YFSETQ.

This clonotype was observed a handful of times. Relative to the germline gene, one junction end is altered; a read error may explain this. CDR3 DNA sequence: TGCAGTGCCCTGATGGGGAGGACGGATGGCTACGGCTTC. It is translated as CSALMGRTDGYGF. V gene TRBV20-1 combines with J gene TRBJ1-2; no clear D. The CDR3 has 13 amino acids. Germline lookup yields CDR1 DFQATT and CDR2 SNEGSKA (reference sequence).

A few counts support this clonotype. J is TRBJ2-3 and V is TRBV7-9; TRBD1 matches at 9 bases. This CDR3 spans 15 amino acids. The V segment lost 1 base and the J segment 6 bases; nucleotides outside the gene matches: 5. CDR1 is SEHNR and CDR2 is FQNEAQ in the germline V gene (reference sequence). CDR3 sequence (DNA): TGTGCCAGCAGCTTAGGGGACAGGGAGGCGGATACGCAGTATTTT. Translated, it gives CASSLGDREADTQYF. Full variable domain (rest looked up from reference TRBV7-9 and TRBJ2-3): DTGVSQNPRHKITKRGQNVTFRCDPISEHNRLYWYRQTLGQGPEFLTYFQNEAQLEKSRLLSDRFSAERPKGSFSTLEIQRTEQGDSAMYLCASSLGDREADTQYFGPGTRLTVL.